These T cell receptor beta chains were read from a single sample in a study of vaccination effects on CD4 cells after COVID-19. Libraries were prepared by immunoSEQ multiplex PCR; TCRdb keeps only in-frame clonotypes and omits some of them. The sample shows tens of thousands of clones, approximately 76% of them seen only once. Their antigens are not known. The sequencing used CD4+ T cells from PBMCs cultured with HCoV-NL63 spike peptides, collected before COVID-19 vaccination. The receptors stem from a human donor who received a COVID-19 vaccine. Each CDR3 is given with its conserved first and last residue. The order of the fields is D gene, clone size, J gene, V gene, CDR3 protein, CDR3 DNA. The D gene is left open where the match is weak. Clone size is given for some rows only: seen once, a few or many times, or a class if the clone is expanded.

. . TRBJ1-4 TRBV6-6 CASRLGQSNEKLFF TGTGCCAGCAGACTAGGACAGAGTAATGAAAAACTGTTTTTT
. . TRBJ1-6 TRBV19 CATVAGETYNSPLHF TGTGCCACGGTCGCAGGGGAAACCTATAATTCACCCCTCCACTTT
. few TRBJ2-1 TRBV10-1 CASSERREGLYNEQFF TGCGCCAGCAGTGAGCGACGCGAAGGATTGTACAATGAGCAGTTCTTC
TRBD1 . TRBJ1-1 TRBV5-1 CASSLEGQVATEAFF TGCGCCAGCAGCTTGGAAGGACAGGTGGCCACTGAAGCTTTCTTT
. . TRBJ1-6 TRBV19 CASSALAGTGLGPLHF TGTGCCAGTAGTGCCCTTGCCGGTACAGGGTTAGGACCCCTCCACTTT
. . TRBJ1-6 TRBV5-1 CASSLGEGTSSPLHF TGCGCCAGCAGCTTGGGGGAGGGAACGAGCTCACCCCTCCACTTT
. . TRBJ2-3 TRBV5-8 CASSLERITDTQYF TGTGCCAGCAGCTTGGAAAGAATCACAGATACGCAGTATTTT
. . TRBJ1-1 TRBV18 CASSPDSLMGGNTEAFF TGTGCCAGCTCACCAGACTCCTTAATGGGGGGCAACACTGAAGCTTTCTTT
. . TRBJ1-2 TRBV19 CASSPRAGYGYTF TGTGCCAGTAGCCCGAGGGCAGGCTATGGCTACACCTTC
. . TRBJ1-5 TRBV7-9 CASSSHQSQPQHF TGTGCCAGCAGCTCCCACCAAAGTCAGCCCCAGCATTTT
TRBD1 . TRBJ1-2 TRBV7-8 CASSIYRGGYTF TGTGCCAGCAGCATATACAGGGGCGGCTACACCTTC
TRBD1 . TRBJ2-5 TRBV5-6 CASSSLRDRASQETQYF TGTGCCAGCAGCTCGCTCCGTGACAGGGCCTCCCAAGAGACCCAGTACTTC
. . TRBJ2-5 TRBV24-1 CATSDFKRETQYF TGTGCCACCAGTGATTTTAAGAGAGAGACCCAGTACTTC
TRBD1 . TRBJ1-3 TRBV10-3 CAISESPWTGGERGNTIYF TGTGCCATCAGTGAGTCTCCATGGACAGGGGGCGAACGTGGAAACACCATATATTTT
. . TRBJ1-5 TRBV19 CASSTETTGRSNQPQHF TGTGCCAGTAGTACGGAGACGACCGGGAGGAGCAATCAGCCCCAGCATTTT
. . TRBJ1-2 TRBV5-4 CASRLLGGRGGYTF TGTGCCAGCAGGCTACTCGGGGGGAGGGGTGGCTACACCTTC
. few TRBJ1-6 TRBV5-6 CASSMVGVSQPLHF TGTGCCAGCAGCATGGTAGGGGTCTCCCAACCCCTCCACTTT
TRBD1 few TRBJ2-2 TRBV6-5 CASSFDRGRTGELFF TGTGCCAGCAGTTTCGACAGGGGGCGGACCGGGGAGCTGTTTTTT
. . TRBJ1-1 TRBV6-5 CASSYEGLRAEAFF TGTGCCAGCAGTTACGAGGGTTTAAGAGCTGAAGCTTTCTTT
TRBD1 once TRBJ2-3 TRBV6-6 CASSYSGQSTDTQYF TGTGCCAGCAGTTACTCGGGACAGTCCACAGATACGCAGTATTTT
. . TRBJ1-3 TRBV30 CAWSDSDRLSGNTIYF TGTGCCTGGAGTGACTCCGACAGACTCTCTGGAAACACCATATATTTT
TRBD1 . TRBJ2-5 TRBV12-5 CASGLVPDGQVGVRETQYF TGTGCTAGTGGTTTGGTACCTGATGGACAGGTGGGGGTTAGAGAGACCCAGTACTTC
. once TRBJ1-3 TRBV5-3 CARSLALGAGNTIYF TGTGCCAGAAGCTTGGCGCTAGGGGCTGGAAACACCATATATTTT
TRBD1 . TRBJ1-4 TRBV7-2 CASSLEGRGPGEKLFF TGTGCCAGCAGCTTAGAGGGGAGGGGGCCGGGTGAAAAACTGTTTTTT
. once TRBJ1-2 TRBV28 CASSFRLRENGYTF TGTGCCAGCAGTTTCCGACTCAGGGAGAACGGCTACACCTTC
. . TRBJ2-1 TRBV6-2/TRBV6-3 CASSRTGNSYNEQFF TGTGCCAGCAGTCGTACAGGGAATTCCTACAATGAGCAGTTCTTC
. few TRBJ2-2 TRBV18 CASSPLGNTGELFF TGTGCCAGCTCACCACTGGGCAACACCGGGGAGCTGTTTTTT
TRBD1 . TRBJ2-5 TRBV28 CASNLQGAYETQYF TGTGCCAGCAACCTACAGGGGGCTTACGAGACCCAGTACTTC
. . TRBJ1-2 TRBV6-2/TRBV6-3 CASSYSSQGGYTF TGTGCCAGCAGTTACTCCTCCCAGGGTGGCTACACCTTC
TRBD1 . TRBJ1-1 TRBV5-1 CASSYGTGGRYEAFF TGCGCCAGCAGCTATGGGACAGGGGGCCGTTATGAAGCTTTCTTT
TRBD2 . TRBJ2-1 TRBV5-1 CASSFGGGYNEQFF TGCGCCAGCAGCTTCGGCGGGGGGTACAATGAGCAGTTCTTC
TRBD1 . TRBJ2-1 TRBV5-8 CATPPNRGDEQFF TGTGCCACACCACCGAACAGGGGAGATGAGCAGTTCTTC
. once TRBJ2-2 TRBV7-2 CASSLWGSNTGELFF TGTGCCAGCAGCTTATGGGGCTCGAACACCGGGGAGCTGTTTTTT
TRBD1 . TRBJ1-2 TRBV28 CASSRSPMTGNYGYTF TGTGCCAGCAGTCGATCTCCTATGACAGGGAACTATGGCTACACCTTC
TRBD1 . TRBJ1-1 TRBV6-5 CASRTGLNTEAFF TGTGCCAGCAGGACAGGGCTGAACACTGAAGCTTTCTTT
TRBD2 . TRBJ2-3 TRBV7-9 CASSSSGESTQYF TGTGCCAGCAGTAGTAGCGGGGAGTCTACGCAGTATTTT
. . TRBJ2-5 TRBV5-1 CASSLEGAETQYF TGCGCCAGCAGCTTGGAAGGGGCAGAGACCCAGTACTTC
. . TRBJ1-6 TRBV18 CASSLYRASYNSPLHF TGTGCCAGCTCACTGTACAGGGCGTCCTATAATTCACCCCTCCACTTT
TRBD2 . TRBJ2-2 TRBV28 CASSFTSGGSSKTGELFF TGTGCCAGCAGTTTCACTAGCGGGGGGTCTTCCAAAACCGGGGAGCTGTTTTTT
. . TRBJ1-3 TRBV2 CASRPGGIGGNTIYF TGTGCCAGCAGGCCCGGGGGAATTGGGGGAAACACCATATATTTT
TRBD1 . TRBJ1-4 TRBV19 CASSVTGVVTNEKLFF TGTGCCAGTAGTGTTACAGGGGTAGTAACTAATGAAAAACTGTTTTTT
. . TRBJ1-2 TRBV29-1 CSVESNYGYTF TGCAGCGTTGAATCTAACTATGGCTACACCTTC